This entry features one T cell receptor beta chain sequence. Antigen: not known. Deletions cut 6 bases from V and 4 bases from J, with 10 bases between. This CDR3 comprises 13 residues. CDR1 and CDR2 from the germline V gene are KGHSH and LQKENI. This record comes from a study of T cell clones after liver transplantation. Study-wide context: Samples came from ITN030ST, which attempted immunosuppression withdrawal within 2 years of liver transplantation. Samples came pre-transplant, pre-randomization before withdrawal, and post-randomization after withdrawal ended. Study observations and caveats: Donor-reactive sequences fell more than third party-reactive ones, suggesting partial deletion. In a couple of subjects, few donor cells limited the measurable donor-reactive repertoire.

The repertoire was sequenced with immunoSEQ multiplex PCR; TCRdb's copy has only in-frame clones and lacks some. The sample shows around 76,000 clones, roughly 80% of them seen only once. The source of this sequence is a human patient who received a liver transplant. Some T cells may arise from the graft donor. The rearrangement links TRBV18 to TRBJ2-1; D may be TRBD1 (6 bases). This specimen consisted of CD4+ T cells from blood, obtained 12 months after liver transplant. The CDR3 reads CASSPDSYNEQFF. As DNA, the CDR3 is TGTGCCAGCTCTCCGGACAGTTACAATGAGCAGTTCTTC.